Below, 5 T cell receptor beta chains from the same sample are listed, as sequenced in a study of cytomegalovirus exposure and HLA in healthy donors. Produced via immunoSEQ multiplex PCR; TCRdb's table is partial and in-frame only. Among approximately 170,000 clones listed, around 81% were seen once. Sequenced input: PBMCs. These TCRs come from a man aged 25 to 45 in good health and CMV-seropositive.

The V gene is TRBV29-1, the J gene TRBJ1-1; D gene ambiguous. V lost 7 bases, J lost 3 bases, and 12 bases lay in between. This CDR3 is built from 12 residues. Germline V gene lookup returns CDR1 SQVTM and CDR2 ANQGSEA. The CDR3 sequence is CSAPDGDTEAFF. CDR3 in DNA: TGCAGCGCTCCGGACGGGGACACTGAAGCTTTCTTT.

This clone appeared once. This sequence joins TRBV13 and TRBJ2-7, with D perhaps TRBD2 (6 bases). CDR3 length: 15 amino acids. The germline V gene encodes CDR1 PRHDT and CDR2 FYEKMQ (reference sequence). V gave up 5 bases and J gave up 2 bases, with 16 bases separating them. Written as DNA, the CDR3 is TGTGCCAGCAGCCCCAGGAGGGGACGGGCCTACGAGCAGTACTTC. It translates to CASSPRRGRAYEQYF.

The J gene is TRBJ1-6, the V gene TRBV6-6; the D gene is possibly TRBD1 (5 bases). The CDR3 runs 15 residues. Trimming left V 0 bases short and J 10 bases short, with 13 bases between. Germline CDR1 is MNHNY and CDR2 is SVGAGI (reference sequence). CDR3 region: CASSYSARVGSPLHF. For the CDR3, the DNA is TGTGCCAGCAGTTACTCAGCCAGGGTAGGGTCACCCCTCCACTTT.

This clone was recorded a few times. The rearrangement links TRBV21-1 to TRBJ2-7; no check of the table's D call, TRBD1, against the DNA was made. TRBV21-1 is a listed pseudogene. The CDR3 has 13 amino acids. CDR3 coding DNA: TGTGCCAGCAGCAAAGAGGACACGGACGAGCAGTACTTC. Translating gives CASSKEDTDEQYF.

The V gene is TRBV27, the J gene TRBJ2-5; D possibly corresponds to TRBD1 (6 bases). Per germline, CDR1 MNHEY and CDR2 SMNVEV (reference sequence). Trimming took off 4 bases at V and 2 bases at J, with 23 bases between the two ends. The CDR3 loop spans 18 amino acids. The CDR3 sequence is CASSSGVAGALWQETQYF. The DNA of the CDR3 is TGTGCCAGCAGTTCAGGAGTAGCAGGGGCCCTCTGGCAAGAGACCCAGTACTTC.